A single sample is the source of the 9 T cell receptor beta chains below, sequenced in a study of response to subunit inactivated influenza vaccine. TCRdb analysed the RT-PCR reads with MiXCR anew, one entry per CDR3 protein. The sample consists of 290,000 or so distinct CDR3 sequences, 20% to 25% of them appearing once. This specimen was PBMCs from blood, taken approximately 20 months after vaccination. These receptors were taken from a man between 50 and 70 years old who received an inactivated influenza vaccine.

This clonotype was detected a few times. CDR3 region: CASSESARGNEQYF. The CDR3 coding sequence is TGTGCCAGCAGTGAATCCGCCCGGGGGAACGAGCAGTACTTC. The genes are TRBV25-1 and TRBJ2-7, with D tentatively TRBD2 (6 bases). Germline loops: CDR1 MGHDK, CDR2 SYGVNS. V dropped 1 base and J dropped 5 bases, with 12 bases sitting between them. The CDR3 spans 14 residues.

This clonotype was seen a handful of times. V is TRBV6-5 and J is TRBJ2-1; D gene uncertain. V lost 1 base to trimming and J lost 8 bases, with 12 bases between them. In germline, CDR1 is MNHEY, CDR2 SVGAGI. The CDR3 is 14 residues long. The CDR3 DNA reads TGTGCCAGCAGTTACTTGGGGAAGGCAGATGAGCAGTTCTTC. Translation: CASSYLGKADEQFF.

The V gene is TRBV4-3, the J gene TRBJ2-4; D ambiguous. CDR3 length: 16 amino acids. The germline gives CDR1 LGHNA, CDR2 YSLEER. V shed 0 bases and J shed 1 base, with 10 bases lying between them. The CDR3 here is CASSQDLGQAKNIQYF. The CDR3 bases are TGCGCCAGCAGCCAAGATCTCGGTCAGGCCAAAAACATTCAGTACTTC.

This clonotype was recorded a few times. This sequence joins TRBV24-1 and TRBJ1-3; the D is unclear. V lost 2 bases and J 2 bases, leaving 3 bases between the germline ends. The CDR3 spans 13 residues. Looked up from germline, CDR1 is KGHDR and CDR2 is SFDVKD. The CDR3 is CATSDWTGNTIYF. The CDR3 DNA reads as TGTGCCACCAGTGATTGGACTGGAAACACCATATATTTT.

This clonotype came up a few times. This sequence joins TRBV12-3 or TRBV12-4 and TRBJ1-5; the D gene is possibly TRBD1 (6 bases). The CDR3 loop spans 15 amino acids. V lost 3 bases and J lost 7, with 16 bases in between. The CDR3: CASSLVTGWGQPQHF. In DNA form, the CDR3 reads TGTGCCAGCAGTTTGGTCACAGGGTGGGGACAGCCCCAGCATTTT.

This clonotype appeared a few times. This sequence joins TRBV11-2 and TRBJ2-7; D gene unclear. V lost 5 bases and J lost 2, with 16 bases in between. CDR3 length equals 15 residues. The germline gives CDR1 SGHAT, CDR2 FQNNGV. The CDR3 DNA sequence: TGTGCCAGCAGCAAGATTAAACGGCAGCCCTACGAGCAGTACTTC. It specifies CASSKIKRQPYEQYF.

This clonotype showed up just a few times. This chain uses TRBV7-9 with TRBJ1-1, with 7 positions matching TRBD1. The CDR3 totals 14 residues. With V trimmed by 5 bases and J by 6 bases, 9 bases remained unmatched. Germline assignment: CDR1 SEHNR and CDR2 FQNEAQ (reference sequence). CDR3 nucleotide sequence: TGTGCCAGCAGCGATATCGGACAGGATCCTGAAGCTTTCTTT. Its protein product is CASSDIGQDPEAFF.

The chain recombines TRBV5-1 with TRBJ1-1; a possible D gene is TRBD1 (5 bases). Germline CDR1 SGHRS, CDR2 YFSETQ. The CDR3 consists of 16 residues. Trimming removed 4 bases at V and 0 bases at J, with 16 bases between. The CDR3 DNA is TGCGCCAGCAGCCCGGGCCCGACAGCAATGAACACTGAAGCTTTCTTT. It encodes CASSPGPTAMNTEAFF.

This clonotype has just a few counts. The chain combines TRBV4-3 with TRBJ1-3; D is undetermined. Germline CDR1 is LGHNA and CDR2 is YSLEER. CDR3 length: 16 residues. V shed 3 bases and J shed 0 bases, with 12 bases lying between them. CDR3 DNA sequence: TGCGCCAGCAGCCATTCCCCCGGAAGCTCTGGAAACACCATATATTTT. Translation: CASSHSPGSSGNTIYF.